This is a list of T cell receptor beta chains from one sample in a study of Graves' ophthalmopathy and Graves' hyperthyroidism. TCRdb ran MiXCR on the multiplex PCR reads and lists one entry per CDR3 protein. The table includes roughly 400,000 distinct CDR3 sequences, roughly 17% detected once. The sequenced sample was peripheral blood. Source of these receptors: an adult woman with stable Graves' hyperthyroidism. CDR3s include the opening cysteine and the closing phenylalanine or tryptophan. D genes are given only for firm matches. The listing skips clone size in some rows; elsewhere it reads once, few, many or a size class.

clone_size	d_call	v_call	j_call	cdr3_nt	cdr3_aa
-	TRBD1	TRBV14	TRBJ1-5	TGTGCCAGCAGCCAAGATCAACAGGGGGCCGAAAGGAATCAGCCCCAGCATTTT	CASSQDQQGAERNQPQHF
many	TRBD1	TRBV6-1	TRBJ1-2	TGTGCCAGCAGTGAAATTCTCTCAGGGGGCGGATCCTATGGCTACACCTTC	CASSEILSGGGSYGYTF
many	-	TRBV29-1	TRBJ2-2	TGCAGCGGGGGAAGGGAAGACACCGGGGAGCTGTTTTTT	CSGGREDTGELFF
-	TRBD1	TRBV5-5	TRBJ1-1	TGTGCCAGCAGTGAGCAGGGGGCGTCGTCTGAAGCTTTCTTT	CASSEQGASSEAFF
many	TRBD1	TRBV27	TRBJ2-7	TGTGCCAGCAGTTATGGGACAGGGGTCGAGCAGTACTTC	CASSYGTGVEQYF
many	-	TRBV7-2	TRBJ2-2	TGTGCCAGCAGCTCACAGACATTGAACACCGGGGAGCTGTTTTTT	CASSSQTLNTGELFF
many	TRBD1	TRBV28	TRBJ2-5	TGTGCCAGCAAGCCGACAGGGAAAGAGACCCAGTACTTC	CASKPTGKETQYF
few	TRBD1	TRBV6-1	TRBJ1-5	TGTGCCAGCAGGGGACAGGGGTTCCCTCAGCCCCAGCATTTT	CASRGQGFPQPQHF
many	-	TRBV12-3/TRBV12-4	TRBJ2-5	TGTGCCAGCAGTTTTCAGGGAAGGGAGACCCAGTACTTC	CASSFQGRETQYF
many	-	TRBV28	TRBJ1-5	TGTGCCAGCAGGTCGCTCGGGGCGCCGCTTCCCGAGCGGCCCCAGCATTTT	CASRSLGAPLPERPQHF
many	-	TRBV5-6	TRBJ1-2	TGTGCCAGCAGCCCTAGTTGGGAGAGCCCCATTGGCTACACCTTC	CASSPSWESPIGYTF
many	-	TRBV7-3	TRBJ1-2	TGTGCCAGCAGCTTAGGGTCCGATGATTATGGCTACACCTTC	CASSLGSDDYGYTF
many	-	TRBV5-1	TRBJ2-5	TGCGCCAGCAGCTTAGTAGAGGGAGAGACCCAGTACTTC	CASSLVEGETQYF